These T cell receptor beta chains were read from a single sample in a study of T cell repertoires in cytomegalovirus infection. These TCRs are of unknown antigen specificity. TCRdb recomputed calls from the reads with MiXCR, one row per CDR3 protein. The profile shows around 750,000 distinct CDR3 sequences, about 30% of them singletons. The specimen comprised cultured CD8+ T cells from PBMCs, sampled from culture after CMV antigen stimulation. All receptors derive from a human donor in good health (CMV status not recorded). Some clones in this sample may be carry-over from other donors' samples. Each CDR3 is given with its conserved first and last residue. The D gene is left open where the match is weak. A clone size is listed for some rows: how often the clone was seen (once, few, many), or a class if it is expanded.

v_call	clone_size	d_call	cdr3_length	j_call	cdr3_nt	cdr3_aa
TRBV7-6	many	NA	15	TRBJ2-1	TGTGCCAGCAGCCCGCAGATCAGCTCCTACAATGAGCAGTTCTTC	CASSPQISSYNEQFF
TRBV19	NA	TRBD1	17	TRBJ2-1	TGTGCCAGTAGCTTCCTATCGGGACAGGGGCGATACAATGAGCAGTTCTTC	CASSFLSGQGRYNEQFF
TRBV9	NA	NA	15	TRBJ2-5	TGTGCCAGCAGCAGTAGAGGGAGGATCCAAGAGACCCAGTACTTC	CASSSRGRIQETQYF
TRBV7-9	few	NA	14	TRBJ2-7	TGTGCCAGCAGCTTAGCGGACGGTTTCTACGAGCAGTACTTC	CASSLADGFYEQYF
TRBV20-1	NA	TRBD1	16	TRBJ1-2	TGCAGTGCTAGAGATCAAAGAAAAACAGGGGGCGATGGCTACACCTTC	CSARDQRKTGGDGYTF
TRBV2	NA	TRBD1	13	TRBJ2-1	TGTGCCAGCACCCCCGGGACAGGGGACGAGCAGTTCTTC	CASTPGTGDEQFF
TRBV6-2/TRBV6-3	NA	NA	16	TRBJ2-4	TGTGCCAGCAGTCTTGGGACACAAAGCCCGAAAAACATTCAGTACTTC	CASSLGTQSPKNIQYF
TRBV6-5	NA	TRBD1	17	TRBJ1-4	TGTGCCAGCAGTCCCTTTACCTACACGGACAGGGATGAAAAACTGTTTTTT	CASSPFTYTDRDEKLFF
TRBV11-1	few	NA	16	TRBJ1-1	TGTGCCAGCAGCTTAGAGGGGGTGGAGGTTCGGACTGAAGCTTTCTTT	CASSLEGVEVRTEAFF
TRBV4-1	few	NA	15	TRBJ2-1	TGCGCCAGCACGTTCGGGGGCTCCCCCTACAATGAGCAGTTCTTC	CASTFGGSPYNEQFF
TRBV24-1	NA	TRBD2	15	TRBJ2-5	TGTGCCACCAGTGAGGTAGCGGGGGGCTGGGAGACCCAGTACTTC	CATSEVAGGWETQYF